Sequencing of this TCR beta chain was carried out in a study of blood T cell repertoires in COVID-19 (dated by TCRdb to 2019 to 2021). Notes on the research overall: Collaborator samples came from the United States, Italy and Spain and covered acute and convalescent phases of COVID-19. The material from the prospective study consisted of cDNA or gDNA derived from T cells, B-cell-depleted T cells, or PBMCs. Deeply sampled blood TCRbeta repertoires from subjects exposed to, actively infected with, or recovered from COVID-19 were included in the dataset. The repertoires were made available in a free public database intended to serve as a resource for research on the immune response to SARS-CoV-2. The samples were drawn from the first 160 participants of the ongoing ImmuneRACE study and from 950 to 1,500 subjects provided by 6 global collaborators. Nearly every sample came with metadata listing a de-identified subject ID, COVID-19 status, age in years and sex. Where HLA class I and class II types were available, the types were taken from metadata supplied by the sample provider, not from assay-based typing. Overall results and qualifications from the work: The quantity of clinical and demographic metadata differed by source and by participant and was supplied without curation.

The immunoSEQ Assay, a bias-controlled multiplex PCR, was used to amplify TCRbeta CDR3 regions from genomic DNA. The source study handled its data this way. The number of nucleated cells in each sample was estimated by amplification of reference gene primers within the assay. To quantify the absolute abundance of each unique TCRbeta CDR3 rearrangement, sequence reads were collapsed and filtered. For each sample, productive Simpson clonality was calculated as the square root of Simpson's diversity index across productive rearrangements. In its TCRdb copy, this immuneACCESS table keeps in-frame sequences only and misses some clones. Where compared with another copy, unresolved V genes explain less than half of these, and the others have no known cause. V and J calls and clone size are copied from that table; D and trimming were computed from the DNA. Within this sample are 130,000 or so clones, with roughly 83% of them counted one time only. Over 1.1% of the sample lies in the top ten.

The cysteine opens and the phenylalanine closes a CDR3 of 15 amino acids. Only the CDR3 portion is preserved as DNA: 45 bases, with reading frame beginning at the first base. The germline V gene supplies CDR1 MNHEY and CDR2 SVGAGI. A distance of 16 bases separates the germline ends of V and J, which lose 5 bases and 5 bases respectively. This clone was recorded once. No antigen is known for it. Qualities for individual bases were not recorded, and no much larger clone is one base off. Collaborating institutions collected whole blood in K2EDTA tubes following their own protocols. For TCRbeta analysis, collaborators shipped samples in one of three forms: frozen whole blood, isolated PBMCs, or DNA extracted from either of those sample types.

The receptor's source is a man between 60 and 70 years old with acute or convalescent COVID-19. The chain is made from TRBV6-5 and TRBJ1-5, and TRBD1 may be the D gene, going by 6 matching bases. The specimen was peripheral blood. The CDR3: CASSPGRGSDQPQHF. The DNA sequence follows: TGTGCCAGCAGTCCCGGCAGGGGAAGCGATCAGCCCCAGCATTTT.